This TCR beta chain emerged from a study of CD8+ T cells in alopecia areata. Study as a whole: Patients took tofacitinib for 6 to 18 months, followed by 6 drug-free months.

Treatment in this sample: oral pan-JAK inhibitor, 5-10 mg twice daily. It was from alopecia areata patients that lesional scalp punch biopsies and peripheral blood were collected. Study-wide results and limits: Many expanded lesional clones remained in scalp and blood on tofacitinib.

This clone has a handful of counts. As yet, its antigen is unknown. Per the germline V gene, CDR1 is SGHVS and CDR2 is FNYEAQ. The V gene lost 2 bases and the J gene lost 1 base, with 9 bases spanning the gap. The CDR3 consists of 14 residues. Following extraction, RNA underwent reverse transcription to cDNA, which served as the sequencing template. Assay used: immunoSEQ multiplex PCR; TCRdb lists only in-frame clones, some missing. This sample has more than 140,000 clones, with about 88% found just once. The gene calls are TRBV7-6 and TRBJ2-7, with D hard to call. The receptor was derived from a human donor with alopecia areata. The starting material was CD8+ T cells sorted from blood, obtained at week 4, from a patient treated with tofacitinib. CDR3 in DNA: TGTGCCAGCAGCTTACTTACAGAATCCTACGAGCAGTACTTC. This gives the protein CASSLLTESYEQYF.